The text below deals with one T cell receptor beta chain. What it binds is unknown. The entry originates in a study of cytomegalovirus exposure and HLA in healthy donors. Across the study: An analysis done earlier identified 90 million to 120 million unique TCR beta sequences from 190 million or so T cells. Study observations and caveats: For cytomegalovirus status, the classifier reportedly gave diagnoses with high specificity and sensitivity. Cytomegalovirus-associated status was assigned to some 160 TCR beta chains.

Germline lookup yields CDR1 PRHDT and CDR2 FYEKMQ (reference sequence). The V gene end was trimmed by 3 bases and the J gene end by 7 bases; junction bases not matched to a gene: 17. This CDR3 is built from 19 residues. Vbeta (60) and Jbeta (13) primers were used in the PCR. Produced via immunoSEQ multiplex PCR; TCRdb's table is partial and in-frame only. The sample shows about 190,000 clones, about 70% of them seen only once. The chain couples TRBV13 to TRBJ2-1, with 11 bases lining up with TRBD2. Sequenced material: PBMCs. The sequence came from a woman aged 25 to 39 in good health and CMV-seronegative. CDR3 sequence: CASSFSLGDSGGAKNEQFF. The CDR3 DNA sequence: TGTGCCAGCAGCTTCTCTCTTGGCGATAGCGGGGGGGCTAAGAATGAGCAGTTCTTC. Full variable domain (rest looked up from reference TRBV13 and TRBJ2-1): AAGVIQSPRHLIKEKRETATLKCYPIPRHDTVYWYQQGPGQDPQFLISFYEKMQSDKGSIPDRFSAQQFSDYHSELNMSSLELGDSALYFCASSFSLGDSGGAKNEQFFGPGTRLTVL.